This passage covers 31 T cell receptor beta chains from one sample sequenced in a study of blood T cell repertoires in COVID-19. Generated by immunoSEQ multiplex PCR, the TCRdb table keeps only in-frame clones and is missing some. The repertoire holds more than 400,000 clones, with 80% to 90% as singletons. The material sequenced was peripheral blood. The receptors were gathered from a human donor in a cohort sampled during active COVID-19.

The V and J genes are TRBV29-1 and TRBJ2-1; 7 positions agree with TRBD1. Unmatched junction bases numbered 13, after V lost 2 bases and J lost 3 bases. Germline V CDR1 and CDR2: SQVTM, ANQGSEA. This CDR3 spans 17 amino acids. The CDR3 region has the DNA TGCAGCGTTGAAAGGCGACAGGGTGGGACCAACTACAATGAGCAGTTCTTC. This sequence encodes CSVERRQGGTNYNEQFF.

The V gene is TRBV15, the J gene TRBJ2-1, with D maybe TRBD1 (5 bases). The ends were cut back, 1 base at V and 5 bases at J, with 12 bases in the middle. CDR3 length: 15 amino acids. The germline V gene has CDR1 LNHNV and CDR2 YYDKDF (reference sequence). The DNA of the CDR3 is TGTGCCACCAGCAGAGTCAGGGCCAGTCACAATGAGCAGTTCTTC. This gives the protein CATSRVRASHNEQFF.

V and J are TRBV14 and TRBJ2-3; D is unclear. V gave up 3 bases and J gave up 2 bases, with 9 bases separating them. The CDR3 has 14 amino acids. Germline lookup yields CDR1 SGHDN and CDR2 FVKESK. CDR3 in DNA: TGTGCCAGCAGCCACGGAAGACACACAGATACGCAGTATTTT. This codes for CASSHGRHTDTQYF.

J is TRBJ1-2 and V is TRBV7-9, with D tentatively TRBD1 (5 bases). V dropped 0 bases and J dropped 6 bases, with 11 bases sitting between them. This CDR3 comprises 14 residues. Germline assignment: CDR1 SEHNR and CDR2 FQNEAQ (reference sequence). The CDR3 DNA sequence: TGTGCCAGCAGCTTAGCTTCGGGGGATAATGGCTACACCTTC. It codes for CASSLASGDNGYTF.

The gene calls are TRBV19 and TRBJ1-1, with 7 positions matching TRBD1. CDR1 is LNHDA, CDR2 SQIVND, per germline (reference sequence). The CDR3 totals 13 residues. The V segment lost 6 bases and the J segment 6 bases; nucleotides outside the gene matches: 7. CDR3 residues: CASSGPGQPEAFF. CDR3 DNA: TGTGCCAGTAGCGGGCCGGGACAGCCTGAAGCTTTCTTT.

The V call is TRBV30, the J call TRBJ1-1; the D gene is possibly TRBD1 (5 bases). This CDR3 contains 13 residues. V lost 3 bases and J lost 1, with 9 bases in between. Germline loops: CDR1 GTSNPN, CDR2 SVGIG (reference sequence). Written as DNA, the CDR3 is TGTGCCTGGAGGACAGCCACGAACACTGAAGCTTTCTTT. Amino acids: CAWRTATNTEAFF.

The chain recombines TRBV29-1 with TRBJ2-7; 7 bases are shared with TRBD1. V was pared by 7 bases and J by 0 bases, with 9 bases of the junction left unmatched. This CDR3 region has 14 residues. Germline values: CDR1 SQVTM, CDR2 ANQGSEA. The CDR3 DNA is TGCAGCGCTAGACCGGGACAGAGCTCCTACGAGCAGTACTTC. It encodes CSARPGQSSYEQYF.

The CDR3 nucleotides are TGTGCCAGCAACCAACTGTCCGGGACTGGGTACTACGAGCAGTACTTC. Protein product: CASNQLSGTGYYEQYF. The chain is built from TRBV7-2 and TRBJ2-7; a possible D gene is TRBD2 (6 bases). The CDR3 is 16 residues long. Germline V gene sequence: CDR1 SGHTA, CDR2 FQGNSA. V dropped 7 bases and J dropped 3 bases, with 22 bases sitting between them.

The V and J genes are TRBV7-3 and TRBJ2-2; D perhaps matches TRBD1 (6 bases). V gave up 5 bases and J gave up 3 bases, with 10 bases separating them. The CDR3 contains 14 residues. Germline CDR1 and CDR2: SGHTA and FQGTGA. CDR3 loop: CASSPGQYTGELFF. The CDR3 DNA follows: TGTGCCAGCAGCCCCGGACAGTACACCGGGGAGCTGTTTTTT.

This clone occurred many times. The DNA of the CDR3 is TGTGCCAGCAGCCCACGGACTCCTCTGGGGACCCAGTACTTC. Translating it yields CASSPRTPLGTQYF. This sequence joins TRBV6-5 and TRBJ2-5; D is possibly TRBD2 (5 bases). The V and J ends lost 6 bases and 7 bases respectively, with 18 bases between them. The CDR3 is made up of 14 amino acids. From germline, CDR1 is MNHEY and CDR2 SVGAGI.

This clone was detected only a few times. V usage is TRBV11-2 and J usage is TRBJ1-2, with D unclear. V gave up 0 bases and J gave up 8 bases, with 13 bases separating them. The germline V gene has CDR1 SGHAT and CDR2 FQNNGV. This CDR3 has 14 amino acids. The CDR3 spells CASSLELRGWGYTF. The DNA of the CDR3 is TGTGCCAGCAGCTTAGAATTGCGGGGATGGGGCTACACCTTC.

This chain connects TRBV27 to TRBJ2-7; TRBD1 agrees at 7 bases. The CDR3 contains 14 residues. Germline V gene lookup returns CDR1 MNHEY and CDR2 SMNVEV (reference sequence). Germline trimming cut 6 bases from V and 7 bases from J; bases unmatched to any gene: 12. In DNA, the CDR3 is TGTGCCAGCAGCCCGATCGGGACAGTGCGAGAGCAGTACTTC. It specifies CASSPIGTVREQYF.

This clone was detected only once. Other nucleotide sequences in the sample specify the same CDR3. V gene TRBV5-1 combines with J gene TRBJ2-1, with D maybe TRBD2 (6 bases). Deletions cut 2 bases from V and 4 bases from J, with 7 bases between. Germline-derived CDR1 and CDR2 are SGHRS and YFSETQ. The CDR3 has 13 amino acids. CDR3 sequence: CASSFGGYNEQFF. The CDR3 region has the DNA TGCGCCAGCAGCTTTGGGGGGTACAATGAGCAGTTCTTC. Filled out from reference TRBV5-1 and TRBJ2-1, the complete variable domain reads KAGVTQTPRYLIKTRGQQVTLSCSPISGHRSVSWYQQTPGQGLQFLFEYFSETQRNKGNFPGRFSGRQFSNSRSEMNVSTLELGDSALYLCASSFGGYNEQFFGPGTRLTVL.

The chain carries TRBV6-5 and TRBJ1-1; no clear D. Germline CDR1 is MNHEY and CDR2 is SVGAGI. Trimming took off 6 bases at V and 8 bases at J, with 16 bases between the two ends. The CDR3 has 13 amino acids. DNA of the CDR3: TGTGCCAGCAGCCAAGACGGAGGGTGGGAAGCTTTCTTT. Translating it yields CASSQDGGWEAFF.

The chain links TRBV4-1 to TRBJ1-2; 10 positions match TRBD1. The CDR3 contains 17 residues. V gave up 0 bases and J gave up 5 bases; unmatched junction bases: 9. CDR1 MGHRA and CDR2 YSYEKL come from the germline V gene. The CDR3: CASSQETDRGWPYGYTF. In DNA, the CDR3 is TGCGCCAGCAGCCAAGAAACGGACAGGGGGTGGCCTTATGGCTACACCTTC.

The chain links TRBV27 to TRBJ2-3; TRBD2 agrees at 9 bases. The germline CDR1 and CDR2 sequences are MNHEY and SMNVEV (reference sequence). V was pared by 6 bases and J by 5 bases, with 9 bases of the junction left unmatched. The CDR3 length is 15 residues. The CDR3 region is CASRPGGRARDTQYF. The CDR3 DNA reads TGTGCCAGCAGACCAGGCGGGAGGGCCCGAGATACGCAGTATTTT.

V gene TRBV28 combines with J gene TRBJ1-2; TRBD1 matches at 7 bases. The J segment lost 8 bases and the V segment lost 4 bases, leaving 7 bases of the junction unmatched. Germline assignment: CDR1 MDHEN and CDR2 SYDVKM. The CDR3 sequence is 13 residues long. CDR3 amino acids: CASSSYRGRGYTF. The CDR3 bases are TGTGCCAGCAGTTCGTACAGGGGCCGGGGCTACACCTTC.

This clone was counted once. The chain carries TRBV28 and TRBJ1-3; a possible D gene is TRBD1 (6 bases). Looked up from germline, CDR1 is MDHEN and CDR2 is SYDVKM. The CDR3 has 13 amino acids. Trimming stripped 7 bases from V and 0 bases from J, with 7 bases between. The CDR3 nucleotides read TGTGCCAGCACAGGGGCCTCTGGAAACACCATATATTTT. This gives the protein CASTGASGNTIYF.

The chain is built from TRBV18 and TRBJ1-1, with D perhaps matching TRBD1 (5 bases). CDR3 length: 13 residues. Trimming took 3 bases from V and 8 from J, leaving 13 bases between them. Germline assignment: CDR1 KGHSH and CDR2 LQKENI. The CDR3 here is CASSPYIDSEAFF. Written as DNA, the CDR3 is TGTGCCAGCTCACCTTACATCGACAGCGAAGCTTTCTTT.

This chain connects TRBV9 to TRBJ2-5, with a possible D match to TRBD1 (5 bases). The V gene lost 3 bases and the J gene lost 2 bases, with 14 bases spanning the gap. The CDR3 sequence is 15 residues long. The germline CDR1 and CDR2 sequences are SGDLS and YYNGEE. The CDR3 spells CASSEGFGWQETQYF. The CDR3 nucleotides are TGTGCCAGCAGCGAGGGGTTCGGTTGGCAAGAGACCCAGTACTTC.

The rearrangement uses TRBV28 and TRBJ1-5; D remains unclear. This CDR3 spans 17 amino acids. V was clipped by 3 bases and J by 4 bases, with 19 bases between them. Germline V CDR1 and CDR2: MDHEN, SYDVKM. The CDR3: CASSFRSMDPGNQPQHF. The CDR3 bases are TGTGCCAGCAGTTTTAGATCCATGGACCCGGGGAATCAGCCCCAGCATTTT.

The chain has TRBV5-1 and TRBJ2-1; 8 bases align to TRBD2. Unmatched junction bases numbered 10, after V lost 4 bases and J lost 10 bases. The CDR3 loop spans 14 amino acids. Germline V gene lookup returns CDR1 SGHRS and CDR2 YFSETQ. The CDR3 DNA reads as TGCGCCAGCAGCAACCGGACTAGCTTACGGGAGCAGTTCTTC. Protein product: CASSNRTSLREQFF.

This chain joins TRBV6-5 and TRBJ2-1; 8 bases map to TRBD1. The germline CDR1 and CDR2 sequences are MNHEY and SVGAGI. This CDR3 has 14 amino acids. With 6 bases clipped from V and 9 bases from J, the junction kept 10 bases outside the gene matches. CDR3 loop: CASSLRQGPSEQFF. The DNA of the CDR3 is TGTGCCAGCAGCCTAAGACAGGGGCCAAGTGAGCAGTTCTTC.

This sequence joins TRBV11-2 and TRBJ1-5; the match to TRBD1 covers 11 bases. The CDR3 loop spans 15 amino acids. V was clipped by 5 bases and J by 6 bases; unmatched bases: 6. Germline V lookup: CDR1 SGHAT, CDR2 FQNNGV. The CDR3 sequence: CASSPGTGGPQPQHF. CDR3 DNA sequence: TGTGCCAGCAGCCCCGGGACAGGGGGACCTCAGCCCCAGCATTTT.

This chain links TRBV4-1 with TRBJ2-2, with D unresolved. The CDR3 spans 14 residues. The germline V gene has CDR1 MGHRA and CDR2 YSYEKL. V was shortened by 1 base and J by 7 bases, with 10 bases between the two germline ends. For the CDR3, the DNA is TGCGCCAGCAGCCAAGGACTCCCTTACGGGGAGCTGTTTTTT. It is translated as CASSQGLPYGELFF.

V gene TRBV28 combines with J gene TRBJ2-1; possible D gene TRBD1, 6 bases. Trimming removed 5 bases from V and 3 bases from J, with 23 bases in between. The germline V gene encodes CDR1 MDHEN and CDR2 SYDVKM. The CDR3 is 18 amino acids. CDR3 in amino acids: CASSPTRGGANLYNEQFF. CDR3 DNA sequence: TGTGCCAGCAGTCCCACCCGAGGGGGAGCGAATCTCTACAATGAGCAGTTCTTC.

This sequence joins TRBV5-1 and TRBJ2-1, with 8 bases lining up with TRBD2. The J segment lost 6 bases and the V segment lost 3 bases, leaving 11 bases of the junction unmatched. This CDR3 is 16 amino acids long. Germline V gene data show CDR1 as SGHRS and CDR2 as YFSETQ. The CDR3 loop reads CASSSERGRAFNEQFF. The CDR3 DNA reads as TGCGCCAGCAGCTCGGAGCGGGGGAGGGCCTTCAATGAGCAGTTCTTC.

The chain recombines TRBV27 with TRBJ2-1, with D maybe TRBD1 (5 bases). Germline CDR1 is MNHEY and CDR2 is SMNVEV (reference sequence). The CDR3 consists of 16 residues. Trimming removed 5 bases from V and 0 bases from J, with 14 bases in between. CDR3 in DNA: TGTGCCAGCAGTCGAAACAGGATGGGCTCCTACAATGAGCAGTTCTTC. Amino acids: CASSRNRMGSYNEQFF.

This clone was counted a single time. The chain joins TRBV7-9 to TRBJ2-3; TRBD2 might be the D (6 bases). Trimming cost V 3 bases and J 4 bases, with 14 bases left between them. The CDR3 has 15 amino acids. Germline V gene sequence: CDR1 SEHNR, CDR2 FQNEAQ (reference sequence). The CDR3 here is CASSFPHGGADTQYF. For the CDR3, the DNA is TGTGCCAGCAGCTTCCCCCACGGGGGAGCAGATACGCAGTATTTT.

This sequence joins TRBV6-5 and TRBJ1-1; TRBD1 aligns across 11 bases. The junction had 9 bases not matched to a gene; V was cut back by 7 bases and J by 11 bases. Looked up from germline, CDR1 is MNHEY and CDR2 is SVGAGI. The CDR3 has 13 amino acids. Here the CDR3 DNA reads TGTGCCAGCAACATAGGACAGGGGGCGCAGGCTTTCTTT. This translates into CASNIGQGAQAFF.

CDR3 DNA sequence: TGTGCCAGCAGCTTAGGACAGGTCGGTTCCGCGAGCAATCAGCCCCAGCATTTT. It encodes CASSLGQVGSASNQPQHF. The V and J genes are TRBV7-8 and TRBJ1-5; maybe TRBD1 (6 bases). The CDR3 covers 18 residues. Germline assignment: CDR1 SGHVS and CDR2 FQNEAQ. V lost 1 base to trimming and J lost 1 base, with 17 bases between them.